This T cell receptor (beta chain) was obtained from a study of T cells after yellow fever vaccination. About this clonotype itself: Its cognate antigen is unknown.

Production of TCR cDNA was by 5'RACE template switching, which also added a universal primer site and UMIs. TCRdb itself ran the 5' RACE reads through MiXCR, one entry per CDR3 protein. In the table there are a few hundred thousand distinct CDR3 sequences, 7% to 9% of which are singletons. The CDR3 totals 13 residues. V shed 0 bases and J shed 5 bases, with 10 bases lying between them. Per the germline V gene, CDR1 is DFQATT and CDR2 is SNEGSKA (reference sequence). Study results and limitations: Subsequent booster samples again held most clones from primary vaccination (more than 95% CD4, 88% CD8). Clonotypes found in both CD4 and CD8 compartments made up a small share.

This sequence was found in a young man who received the YFV17D yellow fever vaccine. This specimen consisted of PBMCs, obtained roughly 47 days after the first yellow fever vaccination. The chain uses TRBV20-1 and TRBJ1-1; D is unresolved. In DNA form, the CDR3 reads TGCAGTGCTAGAGAAGGTATATTAACTGAAGCTTTCTTT. It codes for CSAREGILTEAFF.